A single sample is the source of the 3 T cell receptor beta chains below, sequenced in a study of T cells in Graves' hyperthyroidism and ophthalmopathy. TCR beta CDR3 region amplification was performed from RNA transcripts. HTBI primers were the set used in a first-round RT-PCR of the TCR CDR3. MiXCR, applied by TCRdb to the multiplex PCR reads, yields one record per CDR3 protein. In the table there are about 350,000 distinct CDR3 sequences, around 13% of which are singletons. Sequencing was done on a sample of blood. The receptors come from a woman aged 25 to 39 with Graves' hyperthyroidism.

This clonotype occurred many times. V usage is TRBV7-9 and J usage is TRBJ2-7; 10 positions match TRBD2. Per germline, CDR1 SEHNR and CDR2 FQNEAQ (reference sequence). The CDR3 loop spans 15 amino acids. The junction had 6 bases not matched to a gene; V was cut back by 1 base and J by 6 bases. Here the CDR3 reads CASSLVPSGSLEQYF. The CDR3, as DNA: TGTGCCAGCAGCTTAGTTCCTAGCGGGAGCCTCGAGCAGTACTTC.

This clonotype has a count of ten or more. One end of the junction does not line up with germline, which may come from a read error. The chain joins TRBV6-1 to TRBJ2-2, with D hard to call. This CDR3 region has 11 residues. From germline, CDR1 is MNHNS and CDR2 SASEGT. Here the CDR3 reads CASRNIGELFF. In nucleotides, the CDR3 is TGTGCCAGCAGGAACATCGGGGAGCTGTTTTTT.

This clonotype was picked up a small number of times. The chain employs TRBV6-1 and TRBJ2-7, with D uncertain. CDR3 length: 13 amino acids. Germline V gene sequence: CDR1 MNHNS, CDR2 SASEGT. Trimming left V 1 base short and J 7 bases short, with 11 bases between. The CDR3 sequence: CASSEGGASEQYF. Here the CDR3 DNA reads TGTGCCAGCAGTGAAGGTGGCGCCTCAGAGCAGTACTTC.